One sample yielded the 27 T cell receptor beta chains listed below, sequenced in a study of CD8+ T cells in alopecia areata. Reverse transcription of extracted RNA yielded cDNA, which provided the sequencing template. Assay: immunoSEQ multiplex PCR; the TCRdb copy retains only in-frame clones and omits some. The sample holds over 200,000 clones, around 62% seen once. This specimen was CD4+ T cells sorted from blood, taken at week 0. The receptors come from a human donor with alopecia areata.

V and J are TRBV5-1 and TRBJ1-1; TRBD1 might be the D (6 bases). CDR1 is SGHRS and CDR2 is YFSETQ in the germline V gene. V gave up 6 bases and J gave up 0 bases, with 12 bases separating them. The CDR3 has 14 residues. DNA for the CDR3: TGCGCCAGCACGGAGGGGGGCCTGAACACTGAAGCTTTCTTT. This codes for CASTEGGLNTEAFF. Full variable domain (remainder filled in from reference TRBV5-1 and TRBJ1-1): KAGVTQTPRYLIKTRGQQVTLSCSPISGHRSVSWYQQTPGQGLQFLFEYFSETQRNKGNFPGRFSGRQFSNSRSEMNVSTLELGDSALYLCASTEGGLNTEAFFGQGTRLTVV.

The chain combines TRBV4-1 with TRBJ2-1, with unresolved D. Germline lookup yields CDR1 MGHRA and CDR2 YSYEKL. The CDR3 runs to 12 residues. V was shortened by 4 bases and J by 15 bases, with 16 bases between the two germline ends. The CDR3 sequence: CASSPGPLDWFF. CDR3 DNA: TGCGCCAGCAGCCCCGGACCCCTGGATTGGTTCTTC.

The gene calls are TRBV19 and TRBJ2-4; D gene uncertain. V lost 3 bases, J lost 0 bases, and 9 bases lay in between. CDR3 length: 15 amino acids. The germline V gene has CDR1 LNHDA and CDR2 SQIVND (reference sequence). In DNA, the CDR3 is TGTGCCAGTAGTATTACGGAAACAGCCAAAAACATTCAGTACTTC. This codes for CASSITETAKNIQYF.

V and J are TRBV6-5 and TRBJ1-1, with D unclear. CDR3 size: 13 residues. V dropped 3 bases and J dropped 6 bases, with 11 bases sitting between them. Germline CDR1 and CDR2: MNHEY and SVGAGI. The CDR3 DNA reads as TGTGCCAGCAGTTATGCAGCTGGCGCTGAAGCTTTCTTT. Residues: CASSYAAGAEAFF.

The table lists this clone with a few counts. The chain recombines TRBV29-1 with TRBJ2-2; D perhaps matches TRBD1 (6 bases). Trimming left V 7 bases short and J 9 bases short, with 12 bases between. Germline V CDR1 and CDR2: SQVTM, ANQGSEA. CDR3 length equals 11 residues. In nucleotides, the CDR3 is TGCAGCGCCCAGGGGCACAGGGAGCTGTTTTTT. Its protein product is CSAQGHRELFF.

The chain employs TRBV25-1 and TRBJ1-1, with D perhaps matching TRBD1 (6 bases). The CDR3 is 13 residues long. The germline gives CDR1 MGHDK, CDR2 SYGVNS. The V gene lost 3 bases and the J gene lost 7 bases, with 12 bases spanning the gap. Here the CDR3 reads CASSEQLRGEAFF. CDR3 sequence (DNA): TGTGCCAGCAGTGAGCAACTCAGGGGTGAAGCTTTCTTT.

In its sample, this clone was seen a few times. The rearrangement links TRBV19 to TRBJ1-1; D unclear. This CDR3 is built from 13 residues. Germline assignment: CDR1 LNHDA and CDR2 SQIVND (reference sequence). Trimming shortened V by 5 bases and J by 3 bases, and 10 bases separated the two germline ends. CDR3 in amino acids: CASSQTRDTEAFF. As DNA, the CDR3 is TGTGCCAGTAGTCAAACACGGGACACTGAAGCTTTCTTT.

The chain combines TRBV6-6 with TRBJ1-6; maybe TRBD1 (5 bases). V was trimmed by 4 bases and J by 13 bases, leaving 20 bases between them. Germline V CDR1 and CDR2: MNHNY, SVGAGI (reference sequence). The CDR3 runs to 15 residues. The CDR3 sequence is CASSSQTGNPGPLHF. The CDR3 coding sequence is TGTGCCAGCAGTTCCCAAACCGGGAACCCAGGGCCCCTCCACTTT.

This clone turned up a few times. The chain links TRBV5-1 to TRBJ2-1, with 10 bases fitting TRBD2. With 4 bases clipped from V and 2 bases from J, the junction kept 6 bases outside the gene matches. CDR3 length: 16 amino acids. CDR1 is SGHRS and CDR2 is YFSETQ in the germline V gene. CDR3 in DNA: TGCGCCAGCAGCCTTCAACTAGCGGGAACCTACAATGAGCAGTTCTTC. Encoded protein: CASSLQLAGTYNEQFF.

In its sample, this clone was seen a few times. This chain connects TRBV7-3 to TRBJ1-2; D may be TRBD1 (5 bases). There are 15 residues in the CDR3. Germline values: CDR1 SGHTA, CDR2 FQGTGA. V lost 4 bases and J lost 5, with 17 bases in between. This CDR3 reads CASSSQAGRLYGYTF. CDR3 nucleotide sequence: TGTGCCAGCAGCTCTCAGGCAGGGAGGCTGTATGGCTACACCTTC.

The chain carries TRBV29-1 and TRBJ2-3; D is possibly TRBD1 or TRBD2 (5 bases each). Per the germline V gene, CDR1 is SQVTM and CDR2 is ANQGSEA. This CDR3 has 14 residues. V gave up 3 bases and J gave up 1 base, with 11 bases separating them. The CDR3 here is CSVDGAIGTDTQYF. In DNA, the CDR3 is TGCAGCGTTGACGGGGCCATTGGCACAGATACGCAGTATTTT.

V and J are TRBV30 and TRBJ2-5; a weak D match, TRBD1 (5 bases). The CDR3 has 12 amino acids. Trimming removed 3 bases from V and 5 bases from J, with 10 bases in between. CDR1 is GTSNPN and CDR2 is SVGIG in the germline V gene (reference sequence). For the CDR3, the DNA is TGTGCCTGGAGATCAGGGATTGAGACCCAGTACTTC. As protein: CAWRSGIETQYF.

V is TRBV7-9 and J is TRBJ2-5; TRBD1 matches at 9 bases. The length of the CDR3 is 14 residues. Trimming removed 2 bases from V and 7 bases from J; junction bases left unmatched: 5. The germline V gene encodes CDR1 SEHNR and CDR2 FQNEAQ (reference sequence). The CDR3 sequence: CASSLSLGQGTQYF. The CDR3 DNA sequence: TGTGCCAGCAGCTTATCCTTGGGACAGGGGACCCAGTACTTC.

This chain connects TRBV15 to TRBJ2-7; TRBD2 agrees at 8 bases. The CDR3 has 13 residues. The V segment lost 3 bases and the J segment 2 bases; nucleotides outside the gene matches: 0. Germline V gene lookup returns CDR1 LNHNV and CDR2 YYDKDF (reference sequence). This CDR3 is CATSRRGAYEQYF. Written as DNA, the CDR3 is TGTGCCACCAGCAGGCGGGGGGCCTACGAGCAGTACTTC.

The rearrangement uses TRBV7-8 and TRBJ2-2; D gene ambiguous. With 7 bases removed from V and 4 bases from J, the gap between germline ends came to 13 bases. Germline loops: CDR1 SGHVS, CDR2 FQNEAQ. This CDR3 region has 14 residues. This chain's CDR3 is CASTTTPGTGELFF. DNA of the CDR3: TGTGCCAGCACCACGACCCCCGGCACCGGGGAGCTGTTTTTT.

The genes are TRBV5-1 and TRBJ2-7; D not resolved. V was clipped by 0 bases and J by 6 bases, with 13 bases between them. Germline values: CDR1 SGHRS, CDR2 YFSETQ. The CDR3 is 14 residues long. DNA of the CDR3: TGCGCCAGCAGCTTGGACGGATCGGAGCTCGAGCAGTACTTC. Translation gives CASSLDGSELEQYF.

This clone occurred a few times. The rearrangement joins TRBV7-9 to TRBJ2-7; weak D call: TRBD2 (6 bases). The CDR3 consists of 13 residues. V lost 2 bases, J lost 7 bases, and 12 bases lay in between. Germline loops: CDR1 SEHNR, CDR2 FQNEAQ (reference sequence). For the CDR3, the DNA is TGTGCCAGCAGCTTAACCCGGGACTCTGAGCAGTACTTC. The encoded protein is CASSLTRDSEQYF.

This clone was detected only a few times. This rearrangement joins TRBV11-2 to TRBJ2-7, with TRBD2 as a possible D gene (5 bases). CDR3 length: 15 amino acids. CDR1 and CDR2 (germline): SGHAT, FQNNGV. V was clipped by 4 bases and J by 1 base, with 14 bases between them. CDR3 DNA: TGTGCCAGCAGCTCACTCCGGACTTCGTCCTACGAGCAGTACTTC. It yields the protein CASSSLRTSSYEQYF.

The chain employs TRBV30 and TRBJ2-1; 8 nucleotides agree with TRBD2. The CDR3 sequence is 14 residues long. CDR1 is GTSNPN and CDR2 is SVGIG in the germline V gene (reference sequence). The ends lost 2 bases at V and 3 bases at J; junction bases unmatched: 3. CDR3 sequence (DNA): TGTGCCTGGAGTCAGGGACTAGTCTACAATGAGCAGTTCTTC. Protein product: CAWSQGLVYNEQFF.

DNA of the CDR3: TGTGCCAGCAGCTTAGGGGACAGGGATAGCGCCGAGCAGTACTTC. Its translation: CASSLGDRDSAEQYF. The chain combines TRBV7-3 with TRBJ2-7, with 9 bases identical to TRBD1. With V trimmed by 2 bases and J by 6 bases, 8 bases remained unmatched. The CDR3 contains 15 residues. The germline gives CDR1 SGHTA, CDR2 FQGTGA.

This chain connects TRBV29-1 to TRBJ1-1, with D possibly being TRBD1 (5 bases). With 3 bases removed from V and 4 bases from J, the gap between germline ends came to 15 bases. This CDR3 has 14 residues. Looked up from germline, CDR1 is SQVTM and CDR2 is ANQGSEA. CDR3 amino acids: CSVDLGGIGTEAFF. The CDR3 bases are TGCAGCGTTGATCTCGGGGGAATTGGCACTGAAGCTTTCTTT.

The chain employs TRBV9 and TRBJ2-7; possible D gene TRBD1, 6 bases. Germline lookup yields CDR1 SGDLS and CDR2 YYNGEE. Trimming took 0 bases from V and 5 from J, leaving 9 bases between them. This CDR3 is 13 amino acids long. The CDR3 sequence: CASSVAQGHEQYF. The CDR3 DNA reads as TGTGCCAGCAGCGTAGCACAGGGCCACGAGCAGTACTTC. The full variable domain, rest sourced from reference TRBV9 and TRBJ2-7, is DSGVTQTPKHLITATGQRVTLRCSPRSGDLSVYWYQQSLDQGLQFLIQYYNGEERAKGNILERFSAQQFPDLHSELNLSSLELGDSALYFCASSVAQGHEQYFGPGTRLTVT.

The chain joins TRBV15 to TRBJ1-2; D is possibly TRBD1 (6 bases). The germline gives CDR1 LNHNV, CDR2 YYDKDF (reference sequence). Trimming cost V 0 bases and J 4 bases, with 21 bases left between them. The CDR3 has 18 residues. The CDR3 region has the DNA TGTGCCACCAGCAGAGATTCACGGCGTATTACAGGGATCTATGGCTACACCTTC. This encodes CATSRDSRRITGIYGYTF.

V usage is TRBV7-2 and J usage is TRBJ2-1; no definite D call. Germline V CDR1 and CDR2: SGHTA, FQGNSA. The CDR3 runs to 16 residues. Trimming took 1 base from V and 1 from J, leaving 11 bases between them. The CDR3 here is CASSLVSQSSYNEQFF. The DNA of the CDR3 is TGTGCCAGCAGCTTAGTTTCCCAGTCGTCCTACAATGAGCAGTTCTTC.

The chain joins TRBV5-4 to TRBJ2-7; 9 nucleotides match TRBD2. Per germline, CDR1 SGHNT and CDR2 YYREEE (reference sequence). The CDR3 spans 16 residues. Trimming cost V 0 bases and J 3 bases; bases outside gene matches: 7. CDR3 DNA sequence: TGTGCCAGCAGCTTGGCTGGCGGGGGGGCCTACTACGAGCAGTACTTC. It yields the protein CASSLAGGGAYYEQYF.

The gene calls are TRBV6-1 and TRBJ1-1; the match to TRBD1 covers 9 bases. The CDR3 totals 13 residues. In germline, CDR1 is MNHNS, CDR2 SASEGT. The J segment lost 8 bases and the V segment lost 5 bases, leaving 6 bases of the junction unmatched. Written as DNA, the CDR3 is TGTGCCAGCAGTAACAGGGACAGGGACGAAGCTTTCTTT. The encoded protein is CASSNRDRDEAFF.

V usage is TRBV30 and J usage is TRBJ1-1, with 10 bases matching TRBD1. The CDR3 is 13 amino acids. Germline V gene data show CDR1 as GTSNPN and CDR2 as SVGIG (reference sequence). Unmatched junction bases numbered 1, after V lost 2 bases and J lost 4 bases. The CDR3 protein is CAWSRQGATEAFF. Here the CDR3 DNA reads TGTGCCTGGAGTCGACAGGGGGCCACTGAAGCTTTCTTT.